A selection of T cell receptor beta chains follows, all from one sample in a study of T cells in Graves' hyperthyroidism and ophthalmopathy. TCRdb re-called the multiplex PCR reads through MiXCR, storing one row per CDR3 protein. The sample carries about 560,000 distinct CDR3 sequences, roughly 17% recorded once. Sequenced material: blood. The receptors originated from a woman between 18 and 30 years old with Graves' hyperthyroidism. CDR3s include the opening cysteine and the closing phenylalanine or tryptophan. Fields, in order: D gene, clone size, V gene, J gene, CDR3 protein, CDR3 DNA. A D gene is named only where the DNA matches it firmly. A clone size is listed for some rows: how often the clone was seen (once, few, many), or a class if it is expanded.

>TRBD1|many|TRBV7-2|TRBJ1-2
CASSSWDRAHYGYTF
TGTGCCAGCAGCTCTTGGGACAGGGCACACTATGGCTACACCTTC
>-|-|TRBV29-1|TRBJ2-7
CSVVGLNSYEQYF
TGCAGCGTTGTAGGGTTAAACTCCTACGAGCAGTACTTC
>-|few|TRBV10-3|TRBJ2-7
CAISESEGQGSYEQYF
TGTGCCATCAGTGAGTCGGAGGGACAAGGGTCCTACGAGCAGTACTTC
>-|many|TRBV6-1|TRBJ1-1
CASSTPNQNTEAFF
TGTGCCAGCAGTACCCCGAACCAGAACACTGAAGCTTTCTTT
>-|-|TRBV6-1|TRBJ2-7
CASGSPYEQYF
TGTGCCAGTGGGTCCCCCTACGAGCAGTACTTC
>TRBD1|-|TRBV20-1|TRBJ1-5
CSARFDRGNQPQHF
TGCAGTGCTAGATTTGACAGGGGCAATCAGCCCCAGCATTTT
>TRBD2|many|TRBV20-1|TRBJ2-5
CSAREAGGLETQYF
TGCAGTGCTAGAGAAGCGGGGGGGCTGGAGACCCAGTACTTC
>TRBD1|-|TRBV29-1|TRBJ2-2
CSALGQGATGELFF
TGCAGCGCCCTGGGACAGGGGGCGACCGGGGAGCTGTTTTTT
>TRBD1|-|TRBV29-1|TRBJ1-1
CSLIRGVTEAFF
TGCAGCTTAATCAGGGGGGTCACTGAAGCTTTCTTT
>TRBD2|few|TRBV5-4|TRBJ2-1
CASSWKAGGPNEQFF
TGTGCCAGCAGTTGGAAAGCGGGAGGGCCAAATGAGCAGTTCTTC
>-|few|TRBV20-1|TRBJ2-2
CSASEWGSNTGELFF
TGCAGTGCTAGCGAGTGGGGGTCGAACACCGGGGAGCTGTTTTTT
>TRBD1|-|TRBV5-4|TRBJ1-2
CASSTSTRGPYGYTF
TGTGCCAGCAGCACATCGACCAGGGGGCCCTATGGCTACACCTTC
>-|few|TRBV6-1|TRBJ2-1
CASSASTSGSVEQFF
TGTGCCAGCAGTGCCTCGACCTCAGGGTCGGTTGAGCAGTTCTTC
>-|-|TRBV5-1|TRBJ2-5
CASSLSLRQGGETQYF
TGCGCCAGCAGCTTGAGCCTCAGACAGGGAGGAGAGACCCAGTACTTC
>-|-|TRBV20-1|TRBJ1-1
CSARVAVDTEAFF
TGCAGTGCTAGAGTGGCGGTCGACACTGAAGCTTTCTTT
>-|-|TRBV20-1|TRBJ2-4
CSARERGRGRDIQYF
TGCAGTGCTAGAGAGCGGGGGCGCGGGCGGGACATTCAGTACTTC
>-|many|TRBV10-3|TRBJ2-1
CAISGRETGVNEQFF
TGTGCCATCAGTGGGCGGGAGACAGGGGTCAATGAGCAGTTCTTC
>-|-|TRBV28|TRBJ2-4
CASSWASIAKNIQYF
TGTGCCAGCAGTTGGGCGTCGATAGCCAAAAACATTCAGTACTTC
>TRBD2|-|TRBV2|TRBJ2-3
CAGRREGPPDTQYF
TGTGCCGGGAGGCGGGAGGGCCCCCCAGATACGCAGTATTTT
>-|-|TRBV20-1|TRBJ2-5
CSARVGFAGETQYF
TGCAGTGCTAGAGTAGGTTTCGCTGGGGAGACCCAGTACTTC
>TRBD1|-|TRBV20-1|TRBJ2-5
CSARGDREETPYF
TGCAGTGCTAGAGGGGACAGGGAAGAGACCCCGTACTTC
>TRBD1|many|TRBV5-6|TRBJ2-2
CASSPGTGDTGELFF
TGTGCCAGCAGCCCCGGGACAGGGGACACCGGGGAGCTGTTTTTT
>TRBD2|many|TRBV20-1|TRBJ2-7
CSARGLASYEQYF
TGCAGTGCTAGGGGACTAGCGAGCTACGAGCAGTACTTC
>-|many|TRBV20-1|TRBJ1-4
CSATGWVAEKLFF
TGCAGTGCTACCGGTTGGGTTGCGGAAAAACTGTTTTTT
>TRBD2|-|TRBV24-1|TRBJ2-1
CATSDTTGTSGVTYNEQFF
TGTGCCACCAGTGACACTACCGGGACTAGCGGTGTTACCTACAATGAGCAGTTCTTC
>-|many|TRBV3-1|TRBJ2-5
CASSQDPARDETQYF
TGTGCCAGCAGCCAAGATCCGGCTAGAGATGAGACCCAGTACTTC
>-|many|TRBV20-1|TRBJ2-1
CSVKTGYNEQFF
TGCAGTGTTAAGACAGGCTACAATGAGCAGTTCTTC
>-|-|TRBV19|TRBJ2-5
CASRRGVGGSQETQYF
TGTGCCAGTCGACGGGGCGTTGGAGGGAGTCAAGAGACCCAGTACTTC
>-|many|TRBV7-8|TRBJ2-7
CASSAPPQGLLGEQYF
TGTGCCAGCAGCGCCCCCCCACAGGGCCTCCTTGGCGAGCAGTACTTC
>-|few|TRBV15|TRBJ1-4
CATRWEGAYEKLFF
TGTGCCACCCGGTGGGAAGGGGCATATGAAAAACTGTTTTTT
>-|many|TRBV28|TRBJ2-7
CASSPDWHEQYF
TGTGCCAGCAGCCCCGACTGGCACGAGCAGTACTTC
>-|many|TRBV24-1|TRBJ2-1
CATSDGGIYKWEQFF
TGTGCCACCAGTGATGGGGGGATATACAAGTGGGAGCAGTTCTTC